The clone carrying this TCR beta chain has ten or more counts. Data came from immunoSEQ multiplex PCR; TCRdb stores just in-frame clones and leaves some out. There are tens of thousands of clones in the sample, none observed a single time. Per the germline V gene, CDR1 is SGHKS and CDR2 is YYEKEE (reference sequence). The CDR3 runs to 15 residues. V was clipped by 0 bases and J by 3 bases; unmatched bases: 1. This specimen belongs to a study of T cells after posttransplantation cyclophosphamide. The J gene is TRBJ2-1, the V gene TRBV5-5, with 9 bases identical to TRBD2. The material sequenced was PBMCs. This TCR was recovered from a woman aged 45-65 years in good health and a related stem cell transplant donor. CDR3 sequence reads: CASSLGTSDYNEQFF. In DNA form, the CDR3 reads TGTGCCAGCAGCTTGGGGACTAGCGACTACAATGAGCAGTTCTTC. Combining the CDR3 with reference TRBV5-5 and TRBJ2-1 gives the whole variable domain DAGVTQSPTHLIKTRGQQVTLRCSPISGHKSVSWYQQVLGQGPQFIFQYYEKEERGRGNFPDRFSARQFPNYSSELNVNALLLGDSALYLCASSLGTSDYNEQFFGPGTRLTVL.